This paragraph reports one T cell receptor beta chain. Its antigen is unidentified. The investigators amplified TCR beta CDR3 regions from RNA transcripts. A set of HTBI primers served as the primers for a first-round RT-PCR of the TCR CDR3. MiXCR, run by TCRdb on the multiplex PCR reads, gives a single entry per CDR3 protein. The sample has around 620,000 distinct CDR3 sequences, 16% seen once; the top ten hold 3% to 4.5%. The data originate from a study of T cells in Graves' hyperthyroidism and ophthalmopathy. Study context: Peripheral blood was collected at initial diagnosis, before any treatment.

Study-wide results and caveats: Within blood appeared most thyroid clonotypes that had expanded above 0.001.

Sequencing was done on a sample of blood. The origin of this receptor is a woman between 25 and 40 years old with Graves' hyperthyroidism.

This CDR3 reads CASSVQLAGKAEQYF. The CDR3 DNA sequence: TGTGCCAGCAGCGTACAACTAGCGGGAAAGGCCGAGCAGTACTTC. This chain joins TRBV9 and TRBJ2-7; the match to TRBD2 covers 10 bases. V lost 1 base to trimming and J lost 6 bases; unmatched junction nucleotides: 7. Germline CDR1 is SGDLS and CDR2 is YYNGEE. This CDR3 has 15 amino acids. The complete variable domain, with remaining parts taken from reference TRBV9 and TRBJ2-7, reads DSGVTQTPKHLITATGQRVTLRCSPRSGDLSVYWYQQSLDQGLQFLIQYYNGEERAKGNILERFSAQQFPDLHSELNLSSLELGDSALYFCASSVQLAGKAEQYFGPGTRLTVT.